This T cell receptor (beta chain) was observed in a study of shared clonotypes between healthy human individuals (dated by TCRdb to about 2020). With regard to the full study: A couple of women and a few men aged 18 to 49 years were included in the cohort. For each donor, CD4 naive and CD4 memory were each given three plates, CD8 naive was given two plates, and CD8 memory was given one plate. Blood TCR repertoires of a handful of healthy adults were deeply sequenced to estimate repertoire size and the extent of clonotype sharing between individuals. Libraries were prepared and TCR repertoires were sequenced by different laboratories using diverse techniques, in order to increase sequencing depth and limit assay-specific biases. Each donor's leukapheresis produced roughly between roughly 0.85 and 9 billion PBMCs.

Note on this clone: It lacks a known antigen. No base quality information exists; no much larger clone differs at one position.

Deletion took 2 bases off V and 2 bases off J, with a span of 7 bases between the germline ends. The CDR3, cysteine through phenylalanine, is 13 amino acids long. Only the CDR3 DNA is retained, 39 bases long and in frame from the first base. The germline V gene gives CDR1 as SGHVS and CDR2 as FNYEAQ. Using the deep immunoSEQ assay, multiplex PCR amplified TCR CDR3 regions from genomic DNA. Genomic DNA extracted from each cell subset was distributed evenly over all wells of several immunoSEQ 96-well plates, and each plate served as one replicate. For sorted subsets, each replicate PCR was loaded with roughly 0.2 ug genomic DNA, equivalent to about 33,000 T cell genomes. Purified libraries were quantified with a Qubit 3.0 fluorometer, sized on a Bioanalyzer 2100, and re-quantified with the KAPA Library Quantification kit. A separate single-read 150-cycle Illumina NextSeq 550 flow cell was used to sequence each immunoSEQ 96-well plate. In the authors' own workflow: Because only junctional sequences without quality scores were contained in the immunoSEQ output, filtering matching that applied to full-length reads could not be performed. To assign V/J genes and CDR3, sequences were annotated against IMGT germline references using PyIR, a Python wrapper for IgBLAST v1.9. Reads with weak V/J assignments (E-value above 1e-6), missing CDR3, stop codons, out-of-frame junctions, or ambiguous translated residues were removed. A V3J clonotype was defined by an identical inferred V gene, J gene, and CDR3 amino acid sequence. To compute the percentage overlap between repertoires, the number of shared unique clonotypes was divided by the size of the smaller repertoire. Richness of each repertoire was evaluated using RTK rarefaction, the Chao1 estimator, and Recon v2.1 estimates of unobserved clonotypes. OLGA was used to compute generation probabilities for all TCRbeta clonotypes that the gDNA method yielded from a few donors. The table was pulled from immuneACCESS by TCRdb, which kept in-frame rearrangements only. Such tables lose some clones; where checked, under half of the loss comes from unresolved V genes, and the rest has no known cause. That table gives V, J and clone size, and the DNA gave D and trimming. The sample includes around 700,000 clones, with about 91% observed a single time. Of the sample, approximately 24% is held by the ten largest clones.

CD8 naive samples were obtained by positive selection for CCR7 among CD45RO-negative cells, yielding a CD45RA+CCR7+ population from which TemRA cells were excluded. Healthy HIV-negative adults with no recently reported acute infections or vaccinations were included as donors. Every donor was a Caucasian adult residing in Nashville, Tennessee, USA. Blood was collected by leukapheresis, and PBMCs were isolated by Ficoll-Histopaque density gradient centrifugation and then cryopreserved in liquid nitrogen vapor phase. Analytical flow cytometry was used to check the purity and quantity of each magnetically sorted T cell population. From each sorted fraction, genomic DNA was isolated and quantified by UV absorbance on a Nanodrop 2000c. Here is what the overall study found, with its caveats: Because the study included only a small number of donors, the genetic and exposure-history diversity represented was limited. Larger estimated clonotype richness was generally found for naive subsets than for memory subsets. Sampling was restricted to blood, and TCR repertoires in tissues likely differ from the TCR repertoires found in blood. About 5% of naive CD4, more than 3% of naive CD8, approximately 2.2% of memory CD4, and 0.35% to 0.5% of memory CD8 clonotypes were shared across several donors. Incomplete sequencing was indicated by rarefaction of sorted-subset datasets, despite the large sequencing depth. Compared with non-shared clonotypes, clonotypes shared by all four sorted-subset donors had higher generation probabilities. Pairwise subsampling indicated that sequencing depth was expected to affect the degree of clonotype sharing among donors.

Sequenced input: naive CD8+ T cells sorted from blood. The sample's cell subset or site, from its label and the paper: CD45RA+CCR7+. Recombination joined TRBV7-6 with TRBJ2-7; a confident D gene designation cannot be given. The receptor was isolated from a man aged 25-45 years in good health. DNA sequence: TGTGCCAGCAGCTTAAGAGAAACCTACGAGCAGTACTTC. Translation gives CASSLRETYEQYF.